Listed below are T cell receptor beta chains from one sample, sequenced in a study of blood T cell repertoires in COVID-19. Sequencing used immunoSEQ multiplex PCR; TCRdb keeps in-frame clones, though not all of them. The table includes roughly 150,000 clones, about 88% detected once. The specimen was peripheral blood. The receptors stem from a woman in her sixties or seventies with acute or convalescent COVID-19. CDR3s include the opening cysteine and the closing phenylalanine or tryptophan. A D gene is named only where the DNA matches it firmly. Part of the rows lack a size; the others show once, few, many or a class for expanded clones.

clone size: .; CDR3 length: 17; V gene: TRBV6-6; D gene: TRBD2; CDR3 protein: CASSRSGGPLPNNEQFF
clone size: once; CDR3 length: 15; V gene: TRBV4-1; D gene: TRBD1; CDR3 protein: CASSQDQGAAFGYTF
clone size: .; CDR3 length: 15; V gene: TRBV7-2; D gene: TRBD1; CDR3 protein: CASSLTGTGGYEQFF
clone size: .; CDR3 length: 14; V gene: TRBV9; D gene: .; CDR3 protein: CASSVGAVNQPQHF
clone size: .; CDR3 length: 15; V gene: TRBV7-9; D gene: TRBD1; CDR3 protein: CASSLATGRGTEAFF
clone size: .; CDR3 length: 14; V gene: TRBV6-5; D gene: .; CDR3 protein: CASRLILMNTEAFF
clone size: .; CDR3 length: 14; V gene: TRBV7-2; D gene: TRBD2; CDR3 protein: CASSLVGTSGEQYF
clone size: once; CDR3 length: 16; V gene: TRBV5-1; D gene: TRBD1; CDR3 protein: CASSLEGTGINYGYTF
clone size: .; CDR3 length: 15; V gene: TRBV27; D gene: TRBD1; CDR3 protein: CASSSPGQGAGELFF
clone size: .; CDR3 length: 17; V gene: TRBV7-2; D gene: TRBD1; CDR3 protein: CASSSGTGLATNEKLFF
clone size: .; CDR3 length: 16; V gene: TRBV3-1/TRBV3-2; D gene: .; CDR3 protein: CASSSGGGTSNSPLHF
clone size: once; CDR3 length: 13; V gene: TRBV3-1/TRBV3-2; D gene: .; CDR3 protein: CASSQGGPNTIYF
clone size: .; CDR3 length: 14; V gene: TRBV10-3; D gene: .; CDR3 protein: CAISEYQGDYGYTF
clone size: .; CDR3 length: 14; V gene: TRBV3-1/TRBV3-2; D gene: TRBD2; CDR3 protein: CASSQDILGRAQYF
clone size: .; CDR3 length: 16; V gene: TRBV4-1; D gene: .; CDR3 protein: CASSQEGRGAGNTIYF
clone size: .; CDR3 length: 15; V gene: TRBV28; D gene: TRBD1; CDR3 protein: CASSPGQGGYNEQFF
clone size: .; CDR3 length: 16; V gene: TRBV6-6; D gene: TRBD1; CDR3 protein: CASSLLTGGRTGELFF
clone size: .; CDR3 length: 12; V gene: TRBV29-1; D gene: .; CDR3 protein: CSTPGGAEGYTF
clone size: .; CDR3 length: 13; V gene: TRBV29-1; D gene: TRBD1; CDR3 protein: CSVYRDRGNEQYF
clone size: .; CDR3 length: 13; V gene: TRBV7-2; D gene: .; CDR3 protein: CASSLGGNYGYTF
clone size: .; CDR3 length: 14; V gene: TRBV27; D gene: .; CDR3 protein: CASRQTTDNSPLHF
clone size: .; CDR3 length: 12; V gene: TRBV5-6; D gene: .; CDR3 protein: CASSLSRYGYTF
clone size: .; CDR3 length: 13; V gene: TRBV7-9; D gene: TRBD1; CDR3 protein: CASSLETGAGYTF
clone size: .; CDR3 length: 18; V gene: TRBV19; D gene: .; CDR3 protein: CASSPPPSRGSGANVLTF
clone size: .; CDR3 length: 20; V gene: TRBV12-5; D gene: TRBD2; CDR3 protein: CASGLVPLAGGLGNTGELFF
clone size: .; CDR3 length: 14; V gene: TRBV10-3; D gene: .; CDR3 protein: CAIMAAIGTDTQYF
clone size: .; CDR3 length: 14; V gene: TRBV7-9; D gene: TRBD1; CDR3 protein: CASTLTGPNTEAFF
clone size: .; CDR3 length: 17; V gene: TRBV19; D gene: .; CDR3 protein: CASTTFGQRYSNQPQHF
clone size: .; CDR3 length: 15; V gene: TRBV23-1; D gene: .; CDR3 protein: CASSTTPAGVYGYTF
clone size: .; CDR3 length: 13; V gene: TRBV3-1/TRBV3-2; D gene: TRBD1; CDR3 protein: CASSTTSTGWPYF
clone size: .; CDR3 length: 16; V gene: TRBV9; D gene: TRBD2; CDR3 protein: CASSVGEGSSYNEQFF
clone size: .; CDR3 length: 15; V gene: TRBV28; D gene: TRBD2; CDR3 protein: CASSFGRGIDNEQFF
clone size: .; CDR3 length: 11; V gene: TRBV7-8; D gene: .; CDR3 protein: CASSLVLEQYF
clone size: .; CDR3 length: 16; V gene: TRBV27; D gene: .; CDR3 protein: CASSLRGGYWAYGYTF
clone size: .; CDR3 length: 14; V gene: TRBV4-3; D gene: .; CDR3 protein: CASSQDPGWYEQYF
clone size: .; CDR3 length: 15; V gene: TRBV7-9; D gene: .; CDR3 protein: CASSSGGGTNEKLFF
clone size: .; CDR3 length: 13; V gene: TRBV7-9; D gene: .; CDR3 protein: CASSLAGGEKLFF
clone size: .; CDR3 length: 13; V gene: TRBV5-1; D gene: .; CDR3 protein: CASSLDTQQPQHF
clone size: once; CDR3 length: 16; V gene: TRBV4-3; D gene: .; CDR3 protein: CASSQDWASESDTQYF
clone size: .; CDR3 length: 15; V gene: TRBV4-3; D gene: .; CDR3 protein: CASSQDWARHSPLHF
clone size: .; CDR3 length: 14; V gene: TRBV2; D gene: TRBD1; CDR3 protein: CASRGDRGNEKLFF
clone size: .; CDR3 length: 13; V gene: TRBV14; D gene: .; CDR3 protein: CASSQEAGSEAFF
clone size: .; CDR3 length: 17; V gene: TRBV9; D gene: TRBD1; CDR3 protein: CASSVASTGTGLRGYTF
clone size: .; CDR3 length: 14; V gene: TRBV3-1/TRBV3-2; D gene: .; CDR3 protein: CASRPRSSYNEQFF
clone size: .; CDR3 length: 14; V gene: TRBV7-2; D gene: .; CDR3 protein: CASRSTGGAAGYTF
clone size: once; CDR3 length: 14; V gene: TRBV5-1; D gene: TRBD1; CDR3 protein: CASSRRDRVTEAFF
clone size: .; CDR3 length: 13; V gene: TRBV6-6; D gene: .; CDR3 protein: CASSYGQGNTIYF
clone size: .; CDR3 length: 16; V gene: TRBV2; D gene: TRBD1; CDR3 protein: CASSEVSAVQGAPLHF